The rows below give T cell receptor beta chains drawn from one sample of a study of blood T cell repertoires in COVID-19. Using immunoSEQ multiplex PCR, the repertoire was profiled, and TCRdb retains in-frame clones only, with some absent. The table shows around 130,000 clones, with roughly nine tenths occurring only once. The sequencing sample was made of peripheral blood. These receptors came from a man between 65 and 80 years old with active or convalescent COVID-19. Both conserved end residues are part of each CDR3. The D gene is left open where the match is weak. Rows may omit the clone size; those that give it use once, few, many or a size class.

DNA,CDR3,V,size,J,length,D
TGTGCCAGCAGCTTAAATGCAGGGGAGTCTGCCCCCCTCCACTTT,CASSLNAGESAPLHF,TRBV7-3,NA,TRBJ1-6,15,NA
TGTGCCAGCAGCCCCCGACAGGGGGACCTTTCACCCCTCCACTTT,CASSPRQGDLSPLHF,TRBV9,NA,TRBJ1-6,15,TRBD1
TGTGCCAGCAGCTTAGATGGGAGGGCGCCTAACACTGAAGCTTTCTTT,CASSLDGRAPNTEAFF,TRBV11-2,NA,TRBJ1-1,16,NA
TGTGCCAGCAGGTTGGGACTACAGGGAGAGGACACCGGGGAGCTGTTTTTT,CASRLGLQGEDTGELFF,TRBV5-4,NA,TRBJ2-2,17,NA
TGTGCCAGCAGCCCACCGGGACAGATGAACACTGAAGCTTTCTTT,CASSPPGQMNTEAFF,TRBV7-6,NA,TRBJ1-1,15,TRBD1
TGTGCCAGCAGTTCCTACCCGACTAGCGGGTACAATGAGCAGTTCTTC,CASSSYPTSGYNEQFF,TRBV27,once,TRBJ2-1,16,TRBD2
TGTGCCAGCAGCCCTCCGGGACAGGGAGGAAACACCATATATTTT,CASSPPGQGGNTIYF,TRBV14,NA,TRBJ1-3,15,TRBD1
TGTGCCAGCAGCCAAGATACGGGAGTGATCTCCTACGAGCAGTACTTC,CASSQDTGVISYEQYF,TRBV4-2,NA,TRBJ2-7,16,NA
TGTGCCAGTAGTATTTGGGGAGTTGGTGGGGCCAACGTCCTGACTTTC,CASSIWGVGGANVLTF,TRBV19,NA,TRBJ2-6,16,NA
TGTGCCAGCAGTCCAGCGGGGCTCTCCTACGAGCAGTACTTC,CASSPAGLSYEQYF,TRBV28,NA,TRBJ2-7,14,TRBD2
TGCGCCAGCAGCTCCGGACAGGAGAATTCACCCCTCCACTTT,CASSSGQENSPLHF,TRBV5-1,NA,TRBJ1-6,14,TRBD1
TGTGCCAGCTCACCACCTGCGGGCGGGGGTGAGCAGTTCTTC,CASSPPAGGGEQFF,TRBV18,NA,TRBJ2-1,14,TRBD2
TGTGCCAGCCGGGACAGGGGGCCCAATGGCTACACCTTC,CASRDRGPNGYTF,TRBV27,NA,TRBJ1-2,13,TRBD1
TGCGCCAGCAGGGAAGGCGGGAGGGTTTCTAATGAGCAGTTCTTC,CASREGGRVSNEQFF,TRBV5-1,NA,TRBJ2-1,15,TRBD2
TGTGCCAGAAGCGCTCGGAGGGCCGCGAACACTGAAGCTTTCTTT,CARSARRAANTEAFF,TRBV7-5,NA,TRBJ1-1,15,NA
TGTGCCAGCAGCGACCCCGTGGGGGGAGTGGTTAGAAAGTACTTC,CASSDPVGGVVRKYF,TRBV6-6,NA,TRBJ2-7,15,NA
TGTGCCATCACTCAGGGGTCCACTGAAGCTTTCTTT,CAITQGSTEAFF,TRBV10-3,NA,TRBJ1-1,12,NA
TGTGCCAGCAGTTATCTTAACTCTGGGGCCAACGTCCTGACTTTC,CASSYLNSGANVLTF,TRBV6-5,NA,TRBJ2-6,15,NA
TGTGCCTGGAGTGTCAGGGGGCGCCGCACAGATACGCAGTATTTT,CAWSVRGRRTDTQYF,TRBV30,NA,TRBJ2-3,15,TRBD1
TGTGCCAGCAGCTTGGGGCTTAACACCGGGGAGCTGTTTTTT,CASSLGLNTGELFF,TRBV11-2,few,TRBJ2-2,14,NA
TGCGCCAGCAGCCGCTACTCTAGCGGGGGGGCTGTAAATACGCAGTATTTT,CASSRYSSGGAVNTQYF,TRBV4-1,NA,TRBJ2-3,17,TRBD2
TGTGCCAGCAGCAAAGTAGGGGGCACTGAAGCTTTCTTT,CASSKVGGTEAFF,TRBV21-1,few,TRBJ1-1,13,NA
TGCAGCTCATTTAGGAGCGGCTCCTACAATGAGCAGTTCTTC,CSSFRSGSYNEQFF,TRBV29-1,NA,TRBJ2-1,14,NA
TGTGCCAGCAGTTACGACTGGAATGAGCAGTTCTTC,CASSYDWNEQFF,TRBV6-6,NA,TRBJ2-1,12,NA
TGTGCCTGCCGGGACAGGGTGGGCGAGCAGTACTTC,CACRDRVGEQYF,TRBV30,NA,TRBJ2-7,12,TRBD1
TGTGCCAGCAGGGGGACTTCTCTAGGTGAAAAACTGTTTTTT,CASRGTSLGEKLFF,TRBV2,once,TRBJ1-4,14,NA
TGCGCCAGCAGCTTGGGCGGGAGAGGAACAGATACGCAGTATTTT,CASSLGGRGTDTQYF,TRBV5-1,NA,TRBJ2-3,15,TRBD2
TGTGCCCTTCCCCAAGGGGCCACAGATACGCAGTATTTT,CALPQGATDTQYF,TRBV7-9,NA,TRBJ2-3,13,NA
TGTGCCAGCAGCCAAGGGAGCTCCTACAATGAGCAGTTCTTC,CASSQGSSYNEQFF,TRBV4-2,NA,TRBJ2-1,14,NA
TGTGCCACGATGGCCGAACCAGATACGCAGTATTTT,CATMAEPDTQYF,TRBV10-3,NA,TRBJ2-3,12,NA
TGTGCCAGCAGGCCGGGACAGGTCCCAGTATATGGCTACACCTTC,CASRPGQVPVYGYTF,TRBV28,NA,TRBJ1-2,15,TRBD1
TGTGCCATCAAAAGACGCGCGGGGGGAGGAAATGAGCAGTTCTTC,CAIKRRAGGGNEQFF,TRBV11-1,NA,TRBJ2-1,15,TRBD2
TGTGCCAGCAGCCCATGGACAGGGGGCGCGGGAGAGACCCAGTACTTC,CASSPWTGGAGETQYF,TRBV11-1,NA,TRBJ2-5,16,TRBD1
TGTGCCAGCAGCCTTCGACTAGGGACCGGGGAGCTGTTTTTT,CASSLRLGTGELFF,TRBV14,NA,TRBJ2-2,14,NA
TGTGCCGCAGCAGCACAGGGTACTTCAGACGAGCAGTACTTC,CAAAAQGTSDEQYF,TRBV6-5,NA,TRBJ2-7,14,NA
TGTGCCAGCTCACCTTCGGGGACAGGGGTTGGCTACACCTTC,CASSPSGTGVGYTF,TRBV18,NA,TRBJ1-2,14,TRBD1
TGTGCCAGCAGTTCCTCTAGATCGGATACGCAGTATTTT,CASSSSRSDTQYF,TRBV28,NA,TRBJ2-3,13,NA
TGTGCCAGCACCACTGTGGGGGAGGGAGGCTACACCTTC,CASTTVGEGGYTF,TRBV28,few,TRBJ1-2,13,NA
TGTGCCAGCAGCGCTACAGGGGCCTCTGGAAACACCATATATTTT,CASSATGASGNTIYF,TRBV9,NA,TRBJ1-3,15,TRBD1
TGTGCCAGCAGTGTCATGGGACTAGAGACCCAGTACTTC,CASSVMGLETQYF,TRBV5-4,NA,TRBJ2-5,13,NA
TGTGCCAGCAGTGATGGGAGGGTCTCTGGAAACACCATATATTTT,CASSDGRVSGNTIYF,TRBV2,NA,TRBJ1-3,15,NA
TGCGCCAGCAGCCAAGACAGGGGGTTCAATCAGCCCCAGCATTTT,CASSQDRGFNQPQHF,TRBV4-1,NA,TRBJ1-5,15,TRBD1
TGTGCCAGCAGTTCCCGGGGGGCACCGACTAACTATGGCTACACCTTC,CASSSRGAPTNYGYTF,TRBV28,NA,TRBJ1-2,16,NA
TGTGCCAGCAGTTCGACACAGGGGGCAAGGCAGCCCCAGCATTTT,CASSSTQGARQPQHF,TRBV28,once,TRBJ1-5,15,TRBD1
TGTGCCATCAATGGGCTAGCGGGAGCAGATACGCAGTATTTT,CAINGLAGADTQYF,TRBV10-3,once,TRBJ2-3,14,TRBD2
TGTGCCAGCAGTTTTTCCTCGAACACCGGGGAGCTGTTTTTT,CASSFSSNTGELFF,TRBV28,NA,TRBJ2-2,14,NA
TGTGCCACCAGCAGAGACAGGGGGGAAAAACTGTTTTTT,CATSRDRGEKLFF,TRBV15,once,TRBJ1-4,13,TRBD1
TGTGCCAGCAGCCACCGAGCGGGAGAATCCTTGGATGAGCAGTTCTTC,CASSHRAGESLDEQFF,TRBV3-1/TRBV3-2,NA,TRBJ2-1,16,TRBD2
TGTGCCATCAGAACCTCCGGGACAGGGGTGTCAGACGAGCAGTACTTC,CAIRTSGTGVSDEQYF,TRBV10-3,NA,TRBJ2-7,16,TRBD1
TGTGCCAGCAGCTTAGGTCGCGGGGCAGGGAGGAGGACAGATACGCAGTATTTT,CASSLGRGAGRRTDTQYF,TRBV11-2,NA,TRBJ2-3,18,NA
TGCAGCGCCCCAATCGGACAGGGGAAGGATGGCTACACCTTC,CSAPIGQGKDGYTF,TRBV29-1,NA,TRBJ1-2,14,TRBD1
TGTGCCAGCAGCTTTGCCGGGACTAGCGATAGCACAGATACGCAGTATTTT,CASSFAGTSDSTDTQYF,TRBV11-2,NA,TRBJ2-3,17,TRBD2
TGCGCCAGCAGCCAAGACCAGAGCGGGTACACAGATACGCAGTATTTT,CASSQDQSGYTDTQYF,TRBV4-1,NA,TRBJ2-3,16,NA